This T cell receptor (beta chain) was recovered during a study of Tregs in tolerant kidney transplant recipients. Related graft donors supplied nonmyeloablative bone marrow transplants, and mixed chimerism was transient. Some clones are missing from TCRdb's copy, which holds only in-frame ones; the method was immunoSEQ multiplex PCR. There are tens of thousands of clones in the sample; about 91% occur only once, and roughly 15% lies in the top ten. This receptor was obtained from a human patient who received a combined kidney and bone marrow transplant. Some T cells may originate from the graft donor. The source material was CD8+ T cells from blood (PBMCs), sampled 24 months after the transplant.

This CDR3 is CASSFGGNQPQHF. CDR3 DNA sequence: TGTGCCAGCAGTTTCGGGGGGAATCAGCCCCAGCATTTT. The chain has TRBV27 and TRBJ1-5, with TRBD1 as a possible D gene (5 bases). V was pared by 3 bases and J by 4 bases, with 7 bases between. In germline, CDR1 is MNHEY, CDR2 SMNVEV (reference sequence). The CDR3 consists of 13 residues.